This TCR beta chain was recorded in a study of post-analysis software for immune sequencing data. Study findings and constraints: The F measure placed samples prepared in the same batch into strongly shared clusters. TRBV segments more frequent in patients than in controls numbered roughly 5 and included TRBV5-6, TRBV5-1 and TRBV20-1. Normalized Chao1 diversity was significantly reduced in patients versus controls.

Comment on this clonotype: The antigen is unknown.

Prepared TCR beta cDNA libraries contained unique molecular identifiers. TCRdb reprocessed the PCR reads via MiXCR and lists one record per CDR3 protein. Of hundreds of thousands of distinct CDR3 sequences in the sample, roughly 45% were seen once. The germline V gene encodes CDR1 MRHNA and CDR2 SNTAGT. The CDR3 has 12 residues. V dropped 2 bases and J dropped 5 bases, with 6 bases sitting between them. This chain links TRBV6-4 with TRBJ1-1; D unclear. This sequence was found in a girl aged 10-17 years with multiple sclerosis. Material: blood. The CDR3 loop is CASSDGVTEAFF. As DNA, the CDR3 is TGTGCCAGCAGTGACGGGGTAACTGAAGCTTTCTTT.